This TCR beta chain appears in the sequencing data of a study of T cells after posttransplantation cyclophosphamide. The study's findings and limits: Donor-recipient repertoire similarity was low at 1-2 months, rising over year one.

The CDR3 is 14 amino acids. CDR1 and CDR2 from the germline V gene are SGHTA and FQGNSA. Trimming took 3 bases from V and 4 from J, leaving 10 bases between them. Treatment was busulfan-fludarabine conditioning, a marrow graft, and cyclophosphamide on days +3 and +4. Some clones are missing from TCRdb's copy, which holds only in-frame ones; the method was immunoSEQ multiplex PCR. Of roughly 12,000 clones in the sample, under 2.5% were seen once. About this clone itself: Its matching antigen is unknown.

The source material was PBMCs, sampled after allogeneic stem cell transplant with posttransplant cyclophosphamide. The receptor was derived from a male patient aged 25-45 years who received an allogeneic stem cell transplant from a related donor, was CMV-positive, and had no GVHD. Part of the T cells may come from the graft donor. The chain is built from TRBV7-2 and TRBJ1-3; D is possibly TRBD1 (6 bases). The DNA of the CDR3 is TGTGCCAGCAGCTTTTCAGGGGTCGGAAACACCATATATTTT. As protein: CASSFSGVGNTIYF.